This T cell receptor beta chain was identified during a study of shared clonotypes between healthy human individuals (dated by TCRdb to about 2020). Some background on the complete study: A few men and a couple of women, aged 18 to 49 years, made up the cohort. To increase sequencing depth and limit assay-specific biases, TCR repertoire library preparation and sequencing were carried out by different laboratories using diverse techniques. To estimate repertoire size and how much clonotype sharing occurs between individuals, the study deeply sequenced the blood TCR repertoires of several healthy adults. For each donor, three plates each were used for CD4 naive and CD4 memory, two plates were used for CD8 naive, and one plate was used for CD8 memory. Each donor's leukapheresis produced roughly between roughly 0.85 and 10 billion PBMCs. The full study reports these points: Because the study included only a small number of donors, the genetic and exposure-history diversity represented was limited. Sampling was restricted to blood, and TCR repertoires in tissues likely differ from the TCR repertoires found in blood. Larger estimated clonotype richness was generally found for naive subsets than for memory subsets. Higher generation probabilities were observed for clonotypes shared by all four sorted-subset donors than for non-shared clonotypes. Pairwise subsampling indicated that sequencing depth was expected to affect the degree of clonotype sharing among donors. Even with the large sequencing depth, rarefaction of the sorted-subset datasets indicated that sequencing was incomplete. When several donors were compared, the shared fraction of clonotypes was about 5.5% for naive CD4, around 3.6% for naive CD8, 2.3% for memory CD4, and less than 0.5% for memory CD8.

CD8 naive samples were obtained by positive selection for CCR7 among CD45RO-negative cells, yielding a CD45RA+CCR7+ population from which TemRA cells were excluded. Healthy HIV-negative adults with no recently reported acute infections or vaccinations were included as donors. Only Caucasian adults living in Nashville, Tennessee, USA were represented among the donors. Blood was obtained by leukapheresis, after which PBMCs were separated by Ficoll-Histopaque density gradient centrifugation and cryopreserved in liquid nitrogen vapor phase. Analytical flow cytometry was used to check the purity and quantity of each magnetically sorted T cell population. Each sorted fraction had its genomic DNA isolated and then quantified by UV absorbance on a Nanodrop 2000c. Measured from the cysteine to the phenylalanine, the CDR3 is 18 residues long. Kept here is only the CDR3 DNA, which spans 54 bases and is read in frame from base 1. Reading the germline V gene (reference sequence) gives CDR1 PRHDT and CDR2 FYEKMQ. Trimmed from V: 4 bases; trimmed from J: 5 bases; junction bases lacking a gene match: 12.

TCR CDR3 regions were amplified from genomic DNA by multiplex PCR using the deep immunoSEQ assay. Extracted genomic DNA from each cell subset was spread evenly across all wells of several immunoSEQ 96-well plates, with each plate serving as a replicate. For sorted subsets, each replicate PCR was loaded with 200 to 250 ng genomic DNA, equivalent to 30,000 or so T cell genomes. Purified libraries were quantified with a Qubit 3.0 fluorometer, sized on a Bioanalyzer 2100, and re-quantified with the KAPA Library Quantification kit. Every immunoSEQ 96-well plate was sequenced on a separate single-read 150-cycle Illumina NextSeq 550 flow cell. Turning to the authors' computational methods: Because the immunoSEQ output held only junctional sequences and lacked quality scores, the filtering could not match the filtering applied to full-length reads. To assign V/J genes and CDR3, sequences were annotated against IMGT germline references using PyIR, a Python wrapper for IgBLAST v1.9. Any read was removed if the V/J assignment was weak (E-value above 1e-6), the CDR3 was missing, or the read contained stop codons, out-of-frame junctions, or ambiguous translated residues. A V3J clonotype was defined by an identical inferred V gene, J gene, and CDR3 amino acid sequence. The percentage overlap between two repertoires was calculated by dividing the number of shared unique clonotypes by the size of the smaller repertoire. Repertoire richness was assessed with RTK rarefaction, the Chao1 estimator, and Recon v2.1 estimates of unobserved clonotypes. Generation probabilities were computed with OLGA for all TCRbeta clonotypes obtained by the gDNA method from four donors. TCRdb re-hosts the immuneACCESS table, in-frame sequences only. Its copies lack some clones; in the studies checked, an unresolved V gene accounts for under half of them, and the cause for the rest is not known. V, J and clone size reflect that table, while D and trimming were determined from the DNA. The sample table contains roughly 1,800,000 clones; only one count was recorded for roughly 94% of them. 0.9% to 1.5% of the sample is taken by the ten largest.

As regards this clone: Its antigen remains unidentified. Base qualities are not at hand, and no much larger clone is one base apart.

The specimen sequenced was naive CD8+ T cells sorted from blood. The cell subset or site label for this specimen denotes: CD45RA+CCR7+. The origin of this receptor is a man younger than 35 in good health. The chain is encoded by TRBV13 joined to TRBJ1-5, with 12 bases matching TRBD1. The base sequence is TGTGCCAGCAGCTCGGTCCGGGACAGGGGGCTCGGGGATCAGCCCCAGCATTTT. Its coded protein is CASSSVRDRGLGDQPQHF.